This T cell receptor (beta chain) was sequenced in a study of response to subunit inactivated influenza vaccine. Each CDR3 protein gets one entry after TCRdb re-called the RT-PCR reads with MiXCR. Of about 500,000 distinct CDR3 sequences in the sample, 16% were seen once. Study-wide results and caveats: The authors offered the suggestion that each seasonal influenza vaccination recruits few new T cells.

CDR1 and CDR2 (germline): SGHAT, FQNNGV. V shed 5 bases and J shed 3 bases, with 12 bases lying between them. The CDR3 length is 14 residues. This clonotype was found a few times. Its target is not known. The starting material was CD4+ T cells sorted from PBMCs, obtained around 25 months after vaccination. This receptor was taken from a man between 50 and 75 years old who received an inactivated influenza vaccine. The chain is built from TRBV11-2 and TRBJ2-3, with no clear D. DNA for the CDR3: TGTGCCAGCAGCCTAGGTGAGGTGACAGATACGCAGTATTTT. Its protein product is CASSLGEVTDTQYF.